The T cell receptor beta chain under discussion was sequenced for a study of beta chain features in type 1 diabetes. Across the whole study: Under 110,000,000 sorted cells were examined across all samples. Study-level points and caveats: For TCRB rearrangement, an influence of HLA type remained unresolved here. There was a moderate but significant shortening of TCRB CDR3s in all four CD4+ subsets of Type 1 diabetes patients.

The ends lost 3 bases at V and 5 bases at J; junction bases unmatched: 9. This CDR3 comprises 15 residues. Looked up from germline, CDR1 is LGHNA and CDR2 is YSLEER. Via CD45RO/CCR7/CD25/CD127/CD95/CD27, cells of the CD4+ naive, central memory, regulatory and stem cell-like memory subsets were sorted. Expressed TCRB transcripts were sequenced because the isolated RNA had all been reverse transcribed beforehand. TCRdb's copy holds only in-frame clones and misses some; the assay was immunoSEQ multiplex PCR. The sample records hundreds of thousands of clones, around an eighth being singletons. Concerning this clone: No antigen is known for it.

This chain links TRBV4-3 with TRBJ1-2; 7 bases agree with TRBD1. The clonotype was recovered from a man between 18 and 29 years old in good health. Sequenced material: naive CD4+ T cells from blood. The CDR3 spells CASSQSPGTEYGYTF. The CDR3 nucleotides are TGCGCCAGCAGCCAGTCCCCGGGGACAGAATATGGCTACACCTTC.